This is a list of T cell receptor beta chains from one sample in a study of radiotherapy plus CTLA-4 blockade in lung cancer. Measured with immunoSEQ multiplex PCR; TCRdb has only the in-frame clones, and not every one. Among roughly 55,000 clones listed, around three quarters were seen once. Source: peripheral blood, taken from a patient treated with radiotherapy plus ipilimumab. These receptors came from a human donor with non-small cell lung cancer whose response to radiotherapy plus ipilimumab could not be evaluated. Each CDR3 is given with its conserved first and last residue. The D gene is left open where the match is weak. Not every row has a clone size; where given, it reads once, few, many or a size class.

j_call d_call v_call clone_size cdr3_nt cdr3_aa
TRBJ2-7 . TRBV4-1 . TGCGCCAGCAGCCATATCCTGCATAGCTCGGCACTCCCGACCTACGAGCAGTACTTC CASSHILHSSALPTYEQYF
TRBJ2-7 . TRBV5-6 . TGTGCCAGCACCCAAACGGGACTTTACTCCTACGAGCAGTACTTC CASTQTGLYSYEQYF
TRBJ2-1 . TRBV10-2 . TGCGCCAGCAGTGGGACGGTCGGGTGGGACTCGAGTGAGCAGTTCTTC CASSGTVGWDSSEQFF
TRBJ2-3 TRBD2 TRBV27 . TGTGCCAGCAGTGGGACCGGACTAGCGGGAACAGATACGCAGTATTTT CASSGTGLAGTDTQYF
TRBJ2-5 TRBD2 TRBV7-3 . TGTGCCAGCAGATTAGCGGGAGGGCCGTCAGAGACCCAGTACTTC CASRLAGGPSETQYF
TRBJ2-5 TRBD1 TRBV5-6 . TGTGCCAGCAGCTTTGGGACAGGGTTCGTGGGGGAGACCCAGTACTTC CASSFGTGFVGETQYF
TRBJ1-1 . TRBV6-6 . TGTGCCAGCAGTGTTGGGGCTTTGAACACTGAAGCTTTCTTT CASSVGALNTEAFF
TRBJ1-1 . TRBV28 . TGTGCCAGCAGTTTAGTGGGGGGTGAAGCTTTCTTT CASSLVGGEAFF
TRBJ1-2 . TRBV6-5 few TGTGCCAGCAGCCCACAGGGTACTAACTATGGCTACACCTTC CASSPQGTNYGYTF
TRBJ2-5 . TRBV2 . TGTGCCAGCAGTTGGAATAACTTAGCACGCCAAGAGACCCAGTACTTC CASSWNNLARQETQYF
TRBJ1-1 . TRBV18 few TGTGCCAGCTCGGAGACCATGAACACTGAAGCTTTCTTT CASSETMNTEAFF
TRBJ1-1 TRBD1 TRBV7-6 . TGTGCCAGCAGCCTTCGGACAGGGATGAACACTGAAGCTTTCTTT CASSLRTGMNTEAFF
TRBJ2-3 TRBD2 TRBV28 few TGTGCCACCGCGACTAGCCAAGCAGATACGCAGTATTTT CATATSQADTQYF
TRBJ2-2 TRBD2 TRBV7-8 once TGTGCCAGCAGCTCACTAGCGGGGGCAAACACCGGGGAGCTGTTTTTT CASSSLAGANTGELFF
TRBJ2-7 . TRBV11-1 . TGTGCCAGCAGCTTAGGGGCAGGATATTACGAGCAGTACTTC CASSLGAGYYEQYF
TRBJ2-1 . TRBV9 . TGTGCCAGCAGCGTAGAAGGGGCGAGCTCCTACAATGAGCAGTTCTTC CASSVEGASSYNEQFF
TRBJ1-1 TRBD1 TRBV5-1 . TGCGCCAGCAGCCAAGACAGGGGACGCACTGAAGCTTTCTTT CASSQDRGRTEAFF
TRBJ1-1 . TRBV6-5 . TGTGCCAGCAGTTATACGGGAGACACTGAAGCTTTCTTT CASSYTGDTEAFF
TRBJ1-1 . TRBV30 . TGTGCCTGGAGTGTAGGCAGGGGCACTGAAGCTTTCTTT CAWSVGRGTEAFF
TRBJ2-7 TRBD2 TRBV5-1 . TGCGCCAGCAGCTTACGGGAGGGGCCCTACGAGCAGTACTTC CASSLREGPYEQYF
TRBJ2-2 . TRBV9 . TGTGCCAGCAGCCCGTCAGGGCGCCTTGCGAACACCGGGGAGCTGTTTTTT CASSPSGRLANTGELFF
TRBJ2-7 . TRBV6-6 . TGTGCCAGCAGTTATCCGGACAGCTACGAGCAGTACTTC CASSYPDSYEQYF
TRBJ2-3 . TRBV5-1 . TGCGCCAGCAGCCTCGCCCCGGACAGTCAAGATACGCAGTATTTT CASSLAPDSQDTQYF
TRBJ2-1 . TRBV2 few TGTGCCAGTCTGGCAGGGTACAATGAGCAGTTCTTC CASLAGYNEQFF
TRBJ2-7 TRBD1 TRBV15 . TGTGCCACCAGCAGAGGTTCGACAGGGGACGAGCAGTACTTC CATSRGSTGDEQYF
TRBJ1-1 TRBD1 TRBV7-9 . TGTGCCAGCAGCTTAGCGCGGACAGGGGGGAACACTGAAGCTTTCTTT CASSLARTGGNTEAFF
TRBJ2-5 TRBD2 TRBV4-2 . TGTGCCAGCAGCCAACCGGGACTAGGGGAGGAGACCCAGTACTTC CASSQPGLGEETQYF
TRBJ2-7 . TRBV30 . TGTGCCTGGAGCAACAGAGACTACGAGCAGTACTTC CAWSNRDYEQYF
TRBJ2-1 TRBD2 TRBV4-1 . TGCGCCAGCAGCCAGATAGCGGGGGCCTCCTACAATGAGCAGTTCTTC CASSQIAGASYNEQFF
TRBJ2-7 TRBD1 TRBV4-1 . TGCGCCAGCAGCCAAGCGTCGGACAGGACCTACGAGCAGTACTTC CASSQASDRTYEQYF
TRBJ2-1 TRBD1 TRBV10-2 . TGCGCCAGCAGGTGGGACAGGGGCTCCTACAATGAGCAGTTCTTC CASRWDRGSYNEQFF
TRBJ2-7 TRBD2 TRBV4-2 . TGTGCCAGCAGCCCCCCCCGGGAGGGCGAGCAGTACTTC CASSPPREGEQYF
TRBJ2-3 . TRBV5-1 . TGCGCCAGCAGCCCCCCTAGCACAGATACGCAGTATTTT CASSPPSTDTQYF
TRBJ2-1 . TRBV7-3 . TGTGCCAGCAGCTTAATGGGGGGGCTCTACAATGAGCAGTTCTTC CASSLMGGLYNEQFF
TRBJ2-7 TRBD1 TRBV11-3 . TGTGCCAGCAGCTCCCAGGAAGGGACAGGATACGAGCAGTACTTC CASSSQEGTGYEQYF
TRBJ2-1 TRBD1 TRBV19 . TGTGCCAGTAGACAGGGGTTAAACTCCTACAATGAGCAGTTCTTC CASRQGLNSYNEQFF
TRBJ1-1 . TRBV5-1 . TGCGCCAGCAGCTTAGGTTCAGGACTGATGAACACTGAAGCTTTCTTT CASSLGSGLMNTEAFF
TRBJ2-7 . TRBV4-1 . TGCGCCAGCAGCCAGCAACAACAGGCAACCTACGAGCAGTACTTC CASSQQQQATYEQYF
TRBJ1-2 TRBD1 TRBV2 few TGTGCCGGACAACAGGGGGAAAGCTATGGCTACACCTTC CAGQQGESYGYTF